These T cell receptor beta chains were read from a single sample in a study of STAT5B mutations in CD4+ large granular lymphocyte leukemia. This table comes from immunoSEQ multiplex PCR, and its TCRdb copy is limited to in-frame clones, with some not included. The sample lists roughly 30,000 clones; about 89% were seen once. Specimen: CD4+ T cells from blood buffy coats. The source of these receptors is a human donor in good health. Both conserved end residues are part of each CDR3. The D gene is left open where the match is weak. Size is stated for part of the rows, as once, few or many counts, or as a class when the clone is expanded.

TGTGCCATCAGAGCCAGGGAAAAGGATGGCTACACCTTC	CAIRAREKDGYTF	.	TRBV10-3	TRBJ1-2	.
TGTGCCAGCAGCCTGGCCGGGACAGGGAGTACGGCCCTCCACTTT	CASSLAGTGSTALHF	.	TRBV5-4	TRBJ1-6	TRBD1
TGTGCCAGTGGGACTAGCGGGAGCAATGAGCAGTTCTTC	CASGTSGSNEQFF	once	TRBV2	TRBJ2-1	TRBD2
TGTGCCAGTAGTATACCAGGTAGAGGCACAGATACGCAGTATTTT	CASSIPGRGTDTQYF	.	TRBV19	TRBJ2-3	.
TGTGCCAGCAGCAAAGGTACCAAAGGTTCCTATGGCTACACCTTC	CASSKGTKGSYGYTF	.	TRBV4-2	TRBJ1-2	.
TGTGCCAGCAGCCAACTCGACAAAGCGGGCCAAGAGACCCAGTACTTC	CASSQLDKAGQETQYF	.	TRBV14	TRBJ2-5	.
TGTGCCACCACAGACGACGGATCAAGTCAGCCCCAGCATTTT	CATTDDGSSQPQHF	.	TRBV19	TRBJ1-5	.
TGTGCCAGCAGAATAAAGGGGGCCCTCGGCTACGAGCAGTACTTC	CASRIKGALGYEQYF	.	TRBV6-5	TRBJ2-7	TRBD1
TGTGCCAGCACTGGGTTCGGTCAGCCCCAGCATTTT	CASTGFGQPQHF	few	TRBV6-1	TRBJ1-5	.
TGTGCCAGCAGCTTGGCAGGGTTAAGCACTGAAGCTTTCTTT	CASSLAGLSTEAFF	.	TRBV7-8	TRBJ1-1	.
TGTGCCAGCAGGGGGAGGCAGGGAGACCAAGAAGATACGCAGTATTTT	CASRGRQGDQEDTQYF	once	TRBV6-6	TRBJ2-3	.